One and the same sample provided the 7 T cell receptor beta chains below, sequenced in a study of blood T cell repertoires in COVID-19. The repertoire was sequenced with immunoSEQ multiplex PCR; TCRdb's copy has only in-frame clones and lacks some. The sample has more than 75,000 clones; about 90% are singletons. Specimen: peripheral blood. The receptor source for this set is a woman of 80 years or more with acute or convalescent COVID-19.

This chain joins TRBV12-5 and TRBJ2-7; no clear D. Germline V CDR1 and CDR2: LGHNT, FRNRAP. CDR3 length: 13 amino acids. Trimming cost V 3 bases and J 3 bases, with 9 bases left between them. Written as DNA, the CDR3 is TGTGCTAGTGGTTTATCAGTAATCTACGAGCAGTACTTC. This codes for CASGLSVIYEQYF.

The chain is built from TRBV27 and TRBJ1-2; possibly TRBD1 for D (5 bases). CDR1 and CDR2 (germline): MNHEY, SMNVEV (reference sequence). Trimming took off 6 bases at V and 1 base at J, with 12 bases between the two ends. The CDR3 is 14 amino acids. This CDR3 is CASSRQGINYGYTF. The CDR3, as DNA: TGTGCCAGCAGCCGGCAGGGTATTAACTATGGCTACACCTTC.

Concerning this clone itself: Other DNA variants within this sample encode the same CDR3. This rearrangement joins TRBV5-8 to TRBJ1-5; D unclear. Germline V gives CDR1 SGHTS, CDR2 YDEGEE. Trimming left V 2 bases short and J 1 base short, with 7 bases between. This CDR3 contains 14 residues. The CDR3 DNA reads TGTGCCAGCAGCTTTAGAGGAAGCAATCAGCCCCAGCATTTT. This sequence encodes CASSFRGSNQPQHF.

V is TRBV18 and J is TRBJ1-4; D not certain. V lost 6 bases, J lost 7 bases, and 12 bases lay in between. Germline CDR1 and CDR2: KGHSH and LQKENI. The CDR3 totals 13 residues. CDR3 residues: CASSSNGGEKLFF. DNA of the CDR3: TGTGCCAGCTCCTCAAACGGAGGTGAAAAACTGTTTTTT.

In its sample, this clone was seen a few times. The genes are TRBV7-8 and TRBJ1-5; 7 bases are shared with TRBD1. The ends lost 1 base at V and 4 bases at J; junction bases unmatched: 1. The length of the CDR3 is 14 residues. Germline V gives CDR1 SGHVS, CDR2 FQNEAQ. The CDR3 DNA follows: TGTGCCAGCAGCTTAGGGGACAGAAATCAGCCCCAGCATTTT. This translates into CASSLGDRNQPQHF.

The chain links TRBV5-5 to TRBJ1-1; TRBD1 aligns across 7 bases. Germline V gene data show CDR1 as SGHKS and CDR2 as YYEKEE (reference sequence). J was trimmed by 1 base and V by 2 bases; bases with no gene match: 2. The length of the CDR3 is 14 residues. The CDR3 here is CASSFEGANTEAFF. The DNA for the CDR3 is TGTGCCAGCAGCTTCGAGGGGGCGAACACTGAAGCTTTCTTT. The variable domain in full, with the rest retrieved from reference TRBV5-5 and TRBJ1-1, is DAGVTQSPTHLIKTRGQQVTLRCSPISGHKSVSWYQQVLGQGPQFIFQYYEKEERGRGNFPDRFSARQFPNYSSELNVNALLLGDSALYLCASSFEGANTEAFFGQGTRLTVV.

The chain links TRBV27 to TRBJ1-5; no reliable D call. This CDR3 is built from 13 residues. Trimming took 6 bases from V and 5 from J, leaving 11 bases between them. Germline lookup yields CDR1 MNHEY and CDR2 SMNVEV (reference sequence). The CDR3 here is CASRPDTYQPQHF. DNA for the CDR3: TGTGCCAGCAGACCAGACACATATCAGCCCCAGCATTTT.